The next 3 T cell receptor beta chains were all read from a single sample in a study of monozygotic twins with inflammatory bowel disease. TCRdb re-called the 5' RACE reads and shows each CDR3 protein once, DNA omitted. Its table records 330,000 or so distinct CDR3 sequences. Material for sequencing was blood. The source of these receptors is a human donor with ulcerative colitis or Crohn's disease, or a healthy co-twin of an affected twin (not recorded which).

V gene TRBV2 combines with J gene TRBJ2-1; with no DNA, the TCRdb D assignment of TRBD2 cannot be verified. The CDR3 loop spans 14 amino acids. Germline V CDR1 and CDR2: SNHLY, FYNNEI. This CDR3 reads CASTRGTTGGEQFF.

The V gene is TRBV4-3, the J gene TRBJ1-5; the D call of TRBD1 rests on TCRdb alone, since no DNA is present to check it. CDR3 size: 18 residues. CDR1 is LGHNA and CDR2 is YSLEER in the germline V gene. This CDR3 reads CASSQESVRGQGYQPQHF.

The rearrangement joins TRBV5-1 to TRBJ1-1. Germline values: CDR1 SGHRS, CDR2 YFSETQ. The CDR3 is 17 amino acids. CDR3 protein: CASSLSLGAYMNTEAFF. Full variable domain (missing parts from reference TRBV5-1 and TRBJ1-1): KAGVTQTPRYLIKTRGQQVTLSCSPISGHRSVSWYQQTPGQGLQFLFEYFSETQRNKGNFPGRFSGRQFSNSRSEMNVSTLELGDSALYLCASSLSLGAYMNTEAFFGQGTRLTVV.